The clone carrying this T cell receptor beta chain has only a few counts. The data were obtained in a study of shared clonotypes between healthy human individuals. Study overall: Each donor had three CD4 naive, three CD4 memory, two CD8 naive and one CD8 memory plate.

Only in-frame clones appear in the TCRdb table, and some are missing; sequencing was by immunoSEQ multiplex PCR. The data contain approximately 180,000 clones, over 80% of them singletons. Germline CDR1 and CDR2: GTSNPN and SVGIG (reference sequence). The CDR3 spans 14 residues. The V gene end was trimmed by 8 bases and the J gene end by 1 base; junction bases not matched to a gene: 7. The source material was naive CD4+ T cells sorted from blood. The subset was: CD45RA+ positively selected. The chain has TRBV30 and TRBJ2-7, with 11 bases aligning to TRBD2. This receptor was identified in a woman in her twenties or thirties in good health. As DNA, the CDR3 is TGTGCCACCGCCGGGACTAGCGGTTCCTACGAGCAGTACTTC. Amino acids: CATAGTSGSYEQYF.